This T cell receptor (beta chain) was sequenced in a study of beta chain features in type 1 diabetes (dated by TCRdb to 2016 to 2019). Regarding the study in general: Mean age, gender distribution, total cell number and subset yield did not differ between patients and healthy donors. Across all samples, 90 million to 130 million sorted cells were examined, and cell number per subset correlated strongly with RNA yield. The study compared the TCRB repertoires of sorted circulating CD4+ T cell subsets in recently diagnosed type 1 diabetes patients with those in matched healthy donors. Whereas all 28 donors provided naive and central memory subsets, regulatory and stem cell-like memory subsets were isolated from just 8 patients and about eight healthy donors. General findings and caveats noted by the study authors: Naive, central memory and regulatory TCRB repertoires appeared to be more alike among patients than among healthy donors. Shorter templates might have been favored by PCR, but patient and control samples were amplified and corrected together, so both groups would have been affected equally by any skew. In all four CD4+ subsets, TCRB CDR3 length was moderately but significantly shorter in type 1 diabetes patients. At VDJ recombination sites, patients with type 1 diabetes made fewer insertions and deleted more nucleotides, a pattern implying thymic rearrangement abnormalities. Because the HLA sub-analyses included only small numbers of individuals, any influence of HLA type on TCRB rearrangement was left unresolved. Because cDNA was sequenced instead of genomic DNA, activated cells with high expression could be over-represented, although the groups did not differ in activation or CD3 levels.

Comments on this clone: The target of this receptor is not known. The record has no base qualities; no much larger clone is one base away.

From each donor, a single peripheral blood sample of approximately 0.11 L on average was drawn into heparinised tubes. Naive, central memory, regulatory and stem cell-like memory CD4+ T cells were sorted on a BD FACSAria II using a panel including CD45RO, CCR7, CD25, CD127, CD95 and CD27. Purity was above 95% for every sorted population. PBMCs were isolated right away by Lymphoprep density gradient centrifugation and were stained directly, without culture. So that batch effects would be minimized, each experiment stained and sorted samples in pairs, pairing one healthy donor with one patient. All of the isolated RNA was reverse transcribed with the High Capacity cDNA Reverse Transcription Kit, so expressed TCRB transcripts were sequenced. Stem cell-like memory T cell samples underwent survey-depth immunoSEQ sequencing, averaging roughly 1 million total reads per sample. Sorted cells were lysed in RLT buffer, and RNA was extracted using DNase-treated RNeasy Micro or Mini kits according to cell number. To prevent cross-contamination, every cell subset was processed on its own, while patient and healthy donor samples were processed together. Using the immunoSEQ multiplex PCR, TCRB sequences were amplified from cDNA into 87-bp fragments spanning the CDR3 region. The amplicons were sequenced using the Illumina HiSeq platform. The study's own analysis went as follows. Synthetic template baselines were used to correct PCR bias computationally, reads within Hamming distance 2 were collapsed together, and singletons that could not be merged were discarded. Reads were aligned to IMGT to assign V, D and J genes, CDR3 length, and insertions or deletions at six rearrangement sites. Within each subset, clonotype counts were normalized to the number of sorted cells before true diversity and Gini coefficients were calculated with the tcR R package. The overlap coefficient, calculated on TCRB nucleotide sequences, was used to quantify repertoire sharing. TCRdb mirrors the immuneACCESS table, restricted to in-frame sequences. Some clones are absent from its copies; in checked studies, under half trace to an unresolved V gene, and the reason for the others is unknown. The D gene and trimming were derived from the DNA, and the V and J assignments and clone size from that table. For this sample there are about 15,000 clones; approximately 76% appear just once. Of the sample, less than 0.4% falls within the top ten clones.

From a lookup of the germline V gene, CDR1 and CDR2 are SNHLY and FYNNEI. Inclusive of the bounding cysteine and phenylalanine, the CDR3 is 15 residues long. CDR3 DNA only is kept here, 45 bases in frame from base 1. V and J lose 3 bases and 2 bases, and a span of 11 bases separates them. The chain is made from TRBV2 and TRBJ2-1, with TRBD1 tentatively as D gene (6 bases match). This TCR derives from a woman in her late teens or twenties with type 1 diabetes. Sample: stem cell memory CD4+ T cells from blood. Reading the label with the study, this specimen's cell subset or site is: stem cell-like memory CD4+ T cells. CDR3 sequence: CASSERGGTYNEQFF. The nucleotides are TGTGCCAGCAGTGAGAGAGGGGGAACCTACAATGAGCAGTTCTTC.